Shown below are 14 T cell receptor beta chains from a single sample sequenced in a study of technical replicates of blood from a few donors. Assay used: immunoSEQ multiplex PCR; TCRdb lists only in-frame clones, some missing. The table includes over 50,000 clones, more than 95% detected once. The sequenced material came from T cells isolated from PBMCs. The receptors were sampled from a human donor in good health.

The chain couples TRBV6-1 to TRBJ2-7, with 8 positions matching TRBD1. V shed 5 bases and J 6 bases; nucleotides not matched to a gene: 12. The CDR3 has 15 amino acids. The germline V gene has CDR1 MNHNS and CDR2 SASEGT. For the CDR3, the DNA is TGTGCCAGCAGTTTTTCAGGGGGCGAGTTAGGCGAGCAGTACTTC. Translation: CASSFSGGELGEQYF.

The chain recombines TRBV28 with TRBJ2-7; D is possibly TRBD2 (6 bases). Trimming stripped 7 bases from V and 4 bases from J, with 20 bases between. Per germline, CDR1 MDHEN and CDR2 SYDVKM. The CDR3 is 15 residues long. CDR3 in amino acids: CASTRGWPVSYEQYF. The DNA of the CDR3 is TGTGCCAGCACCCGGGGGTGGCCCGTAAGTTACGAGCAGTACTTC.

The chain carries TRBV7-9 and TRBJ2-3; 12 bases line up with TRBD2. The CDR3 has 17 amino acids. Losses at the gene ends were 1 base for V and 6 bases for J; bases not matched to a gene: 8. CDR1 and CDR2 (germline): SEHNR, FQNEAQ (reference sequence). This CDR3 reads CASSLGGLAGEGDTQYF. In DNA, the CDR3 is TGTGCCAGCAGCTTAGGGGGACTAGCGGGCGAAGGGGATACGCAGTATTTT.

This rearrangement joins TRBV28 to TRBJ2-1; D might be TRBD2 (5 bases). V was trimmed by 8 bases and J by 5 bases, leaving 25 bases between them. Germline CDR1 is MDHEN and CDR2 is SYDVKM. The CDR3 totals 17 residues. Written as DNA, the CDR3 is TGTGCCAGCCCACCACCAATTGGGATAGCGACCCACAATGAGCAGTTCTTC. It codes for CASPPPIGIATHNEQFF.

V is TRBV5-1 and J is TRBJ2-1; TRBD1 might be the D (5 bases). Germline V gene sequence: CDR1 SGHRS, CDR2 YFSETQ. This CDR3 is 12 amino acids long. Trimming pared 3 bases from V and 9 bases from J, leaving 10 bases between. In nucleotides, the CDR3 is TGCGCCAGCAGCTCTGACAGAAGTGAGCAGTTCTTC. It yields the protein CASSSDRSEQFF.

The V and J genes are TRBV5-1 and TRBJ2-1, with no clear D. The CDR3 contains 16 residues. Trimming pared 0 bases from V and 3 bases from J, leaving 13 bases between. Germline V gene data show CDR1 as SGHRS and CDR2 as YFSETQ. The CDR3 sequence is CASSLDPSALYNEQFF. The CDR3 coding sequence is TGCGCCAGCAGCTTGGACCCTTCCGCACTCTACAATGAGCAGTTCTTC.

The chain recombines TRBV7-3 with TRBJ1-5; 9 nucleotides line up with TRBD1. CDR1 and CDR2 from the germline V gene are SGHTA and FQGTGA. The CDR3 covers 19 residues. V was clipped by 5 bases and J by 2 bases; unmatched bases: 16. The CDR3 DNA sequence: TGTGCCAGCAGCCAATTTTGGACAGGGGACGTAGGACGCAATCAGCCCCAGCATTTT. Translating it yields CASSQFWTGDVGRNQPQHF.

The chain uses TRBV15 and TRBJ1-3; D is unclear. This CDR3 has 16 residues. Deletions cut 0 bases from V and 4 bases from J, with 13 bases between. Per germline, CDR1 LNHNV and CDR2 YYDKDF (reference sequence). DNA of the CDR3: TGTGCCACCAGCAGAGACTATTCTAATCTGGGAAACACCATATATTTT. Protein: CATSRDYSNLGNTIYF. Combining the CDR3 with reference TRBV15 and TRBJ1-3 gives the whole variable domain DAMVIQNPRYQVTQFGKPVTLSCSQTLNHNVMYWYQQKSSQAPKLLFHYYDKDFNNEADTPDNFQSRRPNTSFCFLDIRSPGLGDTAMYLCATSRDYSNLGNTIYFGEGSWLTVV.

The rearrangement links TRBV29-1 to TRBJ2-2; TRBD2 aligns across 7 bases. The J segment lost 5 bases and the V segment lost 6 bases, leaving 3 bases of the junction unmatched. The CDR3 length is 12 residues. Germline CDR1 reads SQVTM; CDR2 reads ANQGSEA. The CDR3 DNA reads TGCAGCGTGGGGGAGGGGACCGGGGAGCTGTTTTTT. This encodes CSVGEGTGELFF.

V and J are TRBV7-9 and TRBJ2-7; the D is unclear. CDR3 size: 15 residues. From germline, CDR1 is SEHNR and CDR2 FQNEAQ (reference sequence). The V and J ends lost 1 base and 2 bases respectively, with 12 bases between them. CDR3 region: CASSLGSFIPYEQYF. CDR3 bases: TGTGCCAGCAGCTTAGGTTCATTCATCCCCTACGAGCAGTACTTC.

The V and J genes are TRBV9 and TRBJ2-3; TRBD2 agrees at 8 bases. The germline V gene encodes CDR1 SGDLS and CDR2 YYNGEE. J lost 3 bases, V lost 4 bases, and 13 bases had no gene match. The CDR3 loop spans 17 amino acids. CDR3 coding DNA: TGTGCCAGCAGCCTTAAAGCGGGGGCGACTAGGACAGATACGCAGTATTTT. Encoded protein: CASSLKAGATRTDTQYF.

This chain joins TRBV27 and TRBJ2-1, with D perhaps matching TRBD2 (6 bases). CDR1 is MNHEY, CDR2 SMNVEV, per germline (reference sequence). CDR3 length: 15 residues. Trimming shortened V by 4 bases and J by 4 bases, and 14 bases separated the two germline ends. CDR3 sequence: CASSSGGSGYNEQFF. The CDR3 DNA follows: TGTGCCAGCAGTTCCGGGGGTTCTGGATACAATGAGCAGTTCTTC.

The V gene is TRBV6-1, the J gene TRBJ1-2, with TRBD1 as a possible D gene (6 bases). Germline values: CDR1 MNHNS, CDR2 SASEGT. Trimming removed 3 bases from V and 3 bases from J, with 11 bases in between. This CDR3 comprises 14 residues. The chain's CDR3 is CASSDPGQHYGYTF. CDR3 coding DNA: TGTGCCAGCAGTGACCCCGGACAGCACTATGGCTACACCTTC.

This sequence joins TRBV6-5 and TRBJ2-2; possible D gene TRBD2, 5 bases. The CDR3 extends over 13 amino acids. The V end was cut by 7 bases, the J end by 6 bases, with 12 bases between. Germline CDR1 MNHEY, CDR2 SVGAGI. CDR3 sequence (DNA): TGTGCCAGCAACTCAGACGGGGCCGGGGAGCTGTTTTTT. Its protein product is CASNSDGAGELFF.